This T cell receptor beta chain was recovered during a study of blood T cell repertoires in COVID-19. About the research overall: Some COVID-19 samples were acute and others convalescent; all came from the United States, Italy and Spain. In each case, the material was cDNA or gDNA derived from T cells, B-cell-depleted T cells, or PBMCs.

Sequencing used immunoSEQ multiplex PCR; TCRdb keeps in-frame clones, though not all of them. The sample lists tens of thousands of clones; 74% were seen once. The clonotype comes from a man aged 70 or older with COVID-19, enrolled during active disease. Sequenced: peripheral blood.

CDR3 amino acids: CASSLVSQGTQPQHF. The CDR3 DNA reads as TGTGCCAGCAGTTTAGTTTCACAGGGCACTCAGCCCCAGCATTTT. V gene TRBV27 combines with J gene TRBJ1-5, with a possible D match to TRBD1 (6 bases). V dropped 2 bases and J dropped 6 bases, with 14 bases sitting between them. The germline V gene has CDR1 MNHEY and CDR2 SMNVEV (reference sequence). This CDR3 comprises 15 residues.